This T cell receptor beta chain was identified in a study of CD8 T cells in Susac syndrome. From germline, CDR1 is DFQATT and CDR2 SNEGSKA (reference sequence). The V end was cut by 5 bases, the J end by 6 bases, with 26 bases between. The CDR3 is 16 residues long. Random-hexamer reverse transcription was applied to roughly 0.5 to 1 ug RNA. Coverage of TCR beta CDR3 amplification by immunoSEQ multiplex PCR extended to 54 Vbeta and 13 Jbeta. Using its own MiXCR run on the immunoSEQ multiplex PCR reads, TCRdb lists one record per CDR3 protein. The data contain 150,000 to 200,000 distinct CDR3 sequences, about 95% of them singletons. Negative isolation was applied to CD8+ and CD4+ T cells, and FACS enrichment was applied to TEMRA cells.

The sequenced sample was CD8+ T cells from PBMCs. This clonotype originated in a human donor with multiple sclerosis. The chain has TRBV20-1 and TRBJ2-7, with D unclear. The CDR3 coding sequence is TGCAGTGCTGTCCCTGGGGAAGGCCTACACAATGGCGAGCAGTACTTC. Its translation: CSAVPGEGLHNGEQYF.